The 2 T cell receptor beta chains in this list originate from one sample, sequenced in a study of blood T cell repertoires in COVID-19. This table comes from immunoSEQ multiplex PCR, and its TCRdb copy is limited to in-frame clones, with some not included. This table holds around 230,000 clones, 81% found once. Sequenced input: peripheral blood. Receptors were obtained from a woman older than 75 with acute or convalescent COVID-19.

The chain couples TRBV7-2 to TRBJ1-2; TRBD1 might be the D (5 bases). The CDR3 is 15 amino acids. V was clipped by 4 bases and J by 7 bases, with 19 bases between them. Looked up from germline, CDR1 is SGHTA and CDR2 is FQGNSA. The CDR3 region has the DNA TGTGCCAGCAGCTCCCCCAATCAGGGATTCGCTGGCTACACCTTC. This sequence encodes CASSSPNQGFAGYTF. The full variable domain, completed using reference TRBV7-2 and TRBJ1-2, is GAGVSQSPSNKVTEKGKDVELRCDPISGHTALYWYRQSLGQGLEFLIYFQGNSAPDKSGLPSDRFSAERTGGSVSTLTIQRTQQEDSAVYLCASSSPNQGFAGYTFGSGTRLTVV.

V is TRBV19 and J is TRBJ2-5, with D perhaps matching TRBD1 (6 bases). The ends were cut back, 6 bases at V and 2 bases at J, with 19 bases in the middle. The CDR3 extends over 16 amino acids. CDR1 LNHDA and CDR2 SQIVND come from the germline V gene (reference sequence). CDR3 bases: TGTGCCAGTAGCCCTCTAAAGGGCCAGGGGCAAGAGACCCAGTACTTC. Its protein product is CASSPLKGQGQETQYF.